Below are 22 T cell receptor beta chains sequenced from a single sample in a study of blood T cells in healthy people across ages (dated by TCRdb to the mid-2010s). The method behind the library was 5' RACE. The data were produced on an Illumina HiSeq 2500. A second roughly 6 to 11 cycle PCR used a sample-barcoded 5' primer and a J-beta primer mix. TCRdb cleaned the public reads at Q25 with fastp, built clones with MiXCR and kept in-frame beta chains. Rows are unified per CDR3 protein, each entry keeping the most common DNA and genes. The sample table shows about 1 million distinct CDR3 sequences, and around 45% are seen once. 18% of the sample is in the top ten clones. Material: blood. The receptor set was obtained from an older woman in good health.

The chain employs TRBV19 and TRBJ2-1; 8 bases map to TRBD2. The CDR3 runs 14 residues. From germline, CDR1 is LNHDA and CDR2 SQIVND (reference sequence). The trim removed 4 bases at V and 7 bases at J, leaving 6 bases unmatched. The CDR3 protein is CASSTGTSRNEQFF. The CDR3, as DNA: TGTGCCAGTAGTACAGGGACTAGTCGAAATGAGCAGTTCTTC.

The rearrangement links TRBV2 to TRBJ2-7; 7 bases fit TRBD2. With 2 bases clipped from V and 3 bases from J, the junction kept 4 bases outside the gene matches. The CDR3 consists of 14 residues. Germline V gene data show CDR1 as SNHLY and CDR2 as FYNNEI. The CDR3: CASSEWGGDYEQYF. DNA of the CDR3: TGTGCCAGCAGTGAATGGGGGGGGGACTACGAGCAGTACTTC.

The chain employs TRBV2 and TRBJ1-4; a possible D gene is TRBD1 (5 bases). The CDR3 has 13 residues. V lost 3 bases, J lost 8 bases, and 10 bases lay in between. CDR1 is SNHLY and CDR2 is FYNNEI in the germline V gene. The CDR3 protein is CASSDGGAEKLFF. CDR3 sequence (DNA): TGTGCCAGCAGTGACGGGGGTGCCGAAAAACTGTTTTTT.

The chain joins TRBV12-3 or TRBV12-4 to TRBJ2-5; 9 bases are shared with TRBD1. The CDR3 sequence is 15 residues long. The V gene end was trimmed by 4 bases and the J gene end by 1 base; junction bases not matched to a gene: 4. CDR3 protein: CASSSGQGSQETQYF. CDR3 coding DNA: TGTGCCAGCAGTTCCGGACAGGGGAGCCAAGAGACCCAGTACTTC.

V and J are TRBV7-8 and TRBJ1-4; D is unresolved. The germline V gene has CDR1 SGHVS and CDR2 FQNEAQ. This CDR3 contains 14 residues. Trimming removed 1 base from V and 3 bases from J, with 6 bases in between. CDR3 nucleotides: TGTGCCAGCAGCTTAGGGGTTGCTAATGAAAAACTGTTTTTT. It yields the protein CASSLGVANEKLFF.

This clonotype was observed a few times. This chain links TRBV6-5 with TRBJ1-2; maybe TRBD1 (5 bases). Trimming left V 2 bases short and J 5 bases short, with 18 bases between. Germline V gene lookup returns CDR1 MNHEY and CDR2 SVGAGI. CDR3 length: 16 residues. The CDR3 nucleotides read TGTGCCAGCAGTTACATCAACCCCGACAGAAGATATGGCTACACCTTC. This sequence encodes CASSYINPDRRYGYTF.

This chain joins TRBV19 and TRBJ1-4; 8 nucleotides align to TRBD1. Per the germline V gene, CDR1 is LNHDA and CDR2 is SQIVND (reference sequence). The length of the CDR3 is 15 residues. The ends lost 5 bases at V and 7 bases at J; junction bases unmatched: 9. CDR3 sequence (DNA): TGTGCCAGTAGTGGACAGGGTACTGGGAGTGAAAAACTGTTTTTT. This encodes CASSGQGTGSEKLFF.

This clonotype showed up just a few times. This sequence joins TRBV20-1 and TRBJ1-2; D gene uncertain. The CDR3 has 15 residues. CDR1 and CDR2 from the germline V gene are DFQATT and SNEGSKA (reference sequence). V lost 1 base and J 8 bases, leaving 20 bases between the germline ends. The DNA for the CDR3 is TGCAGTGCTAGAGTCTGGGAGGGATCTATGCGCGGCTACACCTTC. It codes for CSARVWEGSMRGYTF.

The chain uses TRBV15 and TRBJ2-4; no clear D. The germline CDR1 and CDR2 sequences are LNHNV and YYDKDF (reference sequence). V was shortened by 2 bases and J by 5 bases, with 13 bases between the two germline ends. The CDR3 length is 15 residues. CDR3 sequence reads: CATSRLITPQNIQYF. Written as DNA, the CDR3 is TGTGCCACCAGCAGACTCATCACCCCACAAAACATTCAGTACTTC.

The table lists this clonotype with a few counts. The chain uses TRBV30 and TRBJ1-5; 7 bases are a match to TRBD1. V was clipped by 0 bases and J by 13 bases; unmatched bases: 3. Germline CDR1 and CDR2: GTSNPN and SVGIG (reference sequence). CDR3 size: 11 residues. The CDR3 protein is CAWSVDRVQHF. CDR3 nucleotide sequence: TGTGCCTGGAGTGTCGACAGGGTACAGCATTTT. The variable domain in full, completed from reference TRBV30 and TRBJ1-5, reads SQTIHQWPATLVQPVGSPLSLECTVEGTSNPNLYWYRQAAGRGLQLLFYSVGIGQISSEVPQNLSASRPQDRQFILSSKKLLLSDSGFYLCAWSVDRVQHFGDGTRLSIL.

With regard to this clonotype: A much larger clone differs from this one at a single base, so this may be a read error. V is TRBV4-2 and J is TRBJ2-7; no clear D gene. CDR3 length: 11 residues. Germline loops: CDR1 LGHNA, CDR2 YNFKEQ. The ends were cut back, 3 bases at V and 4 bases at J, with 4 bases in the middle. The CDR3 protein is CASSHQYEQYF. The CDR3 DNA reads TGTGCCAGCAGCCACCAGTACGAGCAGTACTTC.

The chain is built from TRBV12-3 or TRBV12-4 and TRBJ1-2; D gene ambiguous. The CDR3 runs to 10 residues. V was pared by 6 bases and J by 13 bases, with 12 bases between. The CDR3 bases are TGTGCCAGCAGCGATAGAACCTTCACCTTC. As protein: CASSDRTFTF.

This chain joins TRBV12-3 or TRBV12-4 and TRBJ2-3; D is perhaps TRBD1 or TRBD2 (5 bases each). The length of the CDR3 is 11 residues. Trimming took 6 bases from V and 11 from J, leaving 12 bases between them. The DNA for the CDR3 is TGTGCCAGCAGAGAGGGGTGGGAGCAGTATTTT. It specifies CASREGWEQYF.

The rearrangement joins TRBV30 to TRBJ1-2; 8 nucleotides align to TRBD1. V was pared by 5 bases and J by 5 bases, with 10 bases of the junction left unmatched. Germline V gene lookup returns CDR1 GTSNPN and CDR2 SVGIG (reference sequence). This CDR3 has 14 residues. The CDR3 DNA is TGTGCCTGGCAAGAAGGGACAGGTCCATATGGCTACACCTTC. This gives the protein CAWQEGTGPYGYTF.

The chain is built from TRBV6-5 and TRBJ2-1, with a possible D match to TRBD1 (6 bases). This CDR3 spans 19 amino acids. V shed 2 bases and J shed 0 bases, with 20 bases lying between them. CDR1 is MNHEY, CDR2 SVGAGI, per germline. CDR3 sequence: CASSYELSPGTRSYNEQFF. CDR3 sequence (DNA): TGTGCCAGCAGTTACGAACTCTCTCCCGGGACACGCTCCTACAATGAGCAGTTCTTC.

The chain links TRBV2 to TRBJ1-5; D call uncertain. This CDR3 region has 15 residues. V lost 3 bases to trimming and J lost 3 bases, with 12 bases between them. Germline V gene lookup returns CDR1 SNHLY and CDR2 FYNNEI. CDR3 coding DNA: TGTGCCAGCAGTGAGCTGAGGGAGAACAATCAGCCCCAGCATTTT. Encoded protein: CASSELRENNQPQHF. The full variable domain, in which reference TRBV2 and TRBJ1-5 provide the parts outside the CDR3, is EPEVTQTPSHQVTQMGQEVILRCVPISNHLYFYWYRQILGQKVEFLVSFYNNEISEKSEIFDDQFSVERPDGSNFTLKIRSTKLEDSAMYFCASSELRENNQPQHFGDGTRLSIL.

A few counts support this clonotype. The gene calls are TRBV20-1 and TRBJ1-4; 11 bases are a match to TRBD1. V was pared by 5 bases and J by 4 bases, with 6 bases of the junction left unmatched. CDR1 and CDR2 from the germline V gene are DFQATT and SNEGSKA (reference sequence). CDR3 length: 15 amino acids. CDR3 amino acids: CSAPDRGQSNEKLFF. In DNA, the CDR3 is TGCAGTGCTCCGGACAGGGGGCAAAGTAATGAAAAACTGTTTTTT.

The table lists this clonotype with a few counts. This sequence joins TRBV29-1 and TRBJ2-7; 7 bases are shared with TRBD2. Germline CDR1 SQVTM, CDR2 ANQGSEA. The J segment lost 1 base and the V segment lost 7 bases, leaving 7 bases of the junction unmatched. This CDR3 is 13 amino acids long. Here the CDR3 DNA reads TGCAGCGCGATCCTAGCGGCTTCCTACGAGCAGTACTTC. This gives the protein CSAILAASYEQYF.

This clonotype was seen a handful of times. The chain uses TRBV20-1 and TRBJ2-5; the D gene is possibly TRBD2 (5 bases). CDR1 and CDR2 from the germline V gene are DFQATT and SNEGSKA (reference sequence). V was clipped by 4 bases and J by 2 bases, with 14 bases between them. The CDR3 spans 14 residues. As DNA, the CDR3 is TGCAGTGCTACCACACTGGGGAGACAAGAGACCCAGTACTTC. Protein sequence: CSATTLGRQETQYF.

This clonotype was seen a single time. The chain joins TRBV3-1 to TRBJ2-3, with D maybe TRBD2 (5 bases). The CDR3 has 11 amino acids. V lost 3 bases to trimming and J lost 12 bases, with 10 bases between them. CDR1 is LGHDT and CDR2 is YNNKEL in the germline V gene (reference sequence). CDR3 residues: CASSHGLSQYF. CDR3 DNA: TGTGCCAGCAGCCATGGACTGTCTCAGTATTTT.

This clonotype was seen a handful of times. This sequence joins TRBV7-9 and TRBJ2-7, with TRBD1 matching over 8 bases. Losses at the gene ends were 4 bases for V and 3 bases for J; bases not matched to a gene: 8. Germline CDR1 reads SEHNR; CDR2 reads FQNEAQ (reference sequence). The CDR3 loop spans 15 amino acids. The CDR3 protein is CASSSDRGTHYEQYF. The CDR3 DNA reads TGTGCCAGCAGCTCAGACAGGGGCACCCACTACGAGCAGTACTTC. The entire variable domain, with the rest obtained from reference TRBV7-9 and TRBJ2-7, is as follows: DTGVSQNPRHKITKRGQNVTFRCDPISEHNRLYWYRQTLGQGPEFLTYFQNEAQLEKSRLLSDRFSAERPKGSFSTLEIQRTEQGDSAMYLCASSSDRGTHYEQYFGPGTRLTVT.

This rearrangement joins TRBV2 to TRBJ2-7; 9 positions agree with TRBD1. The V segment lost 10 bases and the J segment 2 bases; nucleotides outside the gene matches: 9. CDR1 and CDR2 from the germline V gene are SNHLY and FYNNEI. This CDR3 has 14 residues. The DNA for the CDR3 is TGTGCCACGGGGACAGGGAGAGCCGCCTACGAGCAGTACTTC. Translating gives CATGTGRAAYEQYF.